This T cell receptor (beta chain) emerged from a study of human T cells and chemical hapten exposure. At the level of the study: Donors were sensitized with 2% DPC on the upper inner arm. Patients, a majority of them female, were diagnosed with alopecia areata, totalis or universalis. Variation in per-sample TCR yields came mainly from small pooled library volume differences.

Individual cDNA molecules each carried unique molecular identifiers attached by the library. One entry per CDR3 protein, called by TCRdb with MiXCR from the RACE reads. The data contain fewer than 200,000 distinct CDR3 sequences, about 22% of them singletons. As for time point: patch test 1, 2 weeks after DPC sensitization. Treatment of the sample: therapeutic diphenylcyclopropenone sensitization with weekly scalp DPC. This CDR3 is 14 amino acids long. Germline V gene lookup returns CDR1 SEHNR and CDR2 FQNEAQ (reference sequence). With 4 bases removed from V and 4 bases from J, the gap between germline ends came to 13 bases.

V is TRBV7-9 and J is TRBJ1-1; no clear D gene. The sample in question was whole blood, obtained in connection with sensitization to the hapten diphenylcyclopropenone (DPC). This TCR came from a woman in her forties or fifties with alopecia areata. Some clones in this sample may be carry-over from other donors' samples. CDR3 sequence (DNA): TGTGCCAGCAGCTACAATCACATTATCACTGAAGCTTTCTTT. Translated, it gives CASSYNHIITEAFF.